These 16 T cell receptor beta chains were all obtained from the same sample, sequenced in a study of control samples from healthy donors and cancer patients. Clones were read by immunoSEQ multiplex PCR, and TCRdb kept only the in-frame ones, dropping some. The sample holds over 150,000 clones, roughly 94% seen once. Sequenced: PBMCs. The receptors here all came from a man between 60 and 75 years old with colorectal cancer.

V usage is TRBV18 and J usage is TRBJ1-5, with 9 bases lining up with TRBD1. CDR3 length equals 17 residues. Germline V CDR1 and CDR2: KGHSH, LQKENI. J gave up 2 bases and V 3 bases, and 8 bases lay outside the gene matches. CDR3 protein: CASSPGTGLSGNQPQHF. The CDR3, as DNA: TGTGCCAGCTCACCGGGGACAGGGCTTAGCGGCAATCAGCCCCAGCATTTT. The whole variable domain, remainder taken from reference TRBV18 and TRBJ1-5, is NAGVMQNPRHLVRRRGQEARLRCSPMKGHSHVYWYRQLPEEGLKFMVYLQKENIIDESGMPKERFSAEFPKEGPSILRIQQVVRGDSAAYFCASSPGTGLSGNQPQHFGDGTRLSIL.

The CDR3 is CSSQGNYGYTF. The CDR3, as DNA: TGCAGTTCACAGGGGAACTATGGCTACACCTTC. The V and J genes are TRBV20-1 and TRBJ1-2, with 7 bases that match TRBD1. CDR3 length: 11 residues. In germline, CDR1 is DFQATT, CDR2 SNEGSKA (reference sequence). The V and J ends lost 8 bases and 2 bases, in that order; junction bases with no gene match: 2.

The chain links TRBV29-1 to TRBJ2-2, with TRBD1 matching over 8 bases. Germline V CDR1 and CDR2: SQVTM, ANQGSEA. This CDR3 has 14 amino acids. V lost 3 bases, J lost 4 bases, and 4 bases stayed unmatched. CDR3 amino acids: CSVDQGAGTGELFF. The DNA of the CDR3 is TGCAGCGTTGACCAGGGGGCGGGCACCGGGGAGCTGTTTTTT.

The chain combines TRBV19 with TRBJ2-1, with TRBD1 identical over 7 bases. V was pared by 2 bases and J by 10 bases, with 14 bases of the junction left unmatched. This CDR3 contains 16 residues. Germline values: CDR1 LNHDA, CDR2 SQIVND (reference sequence). The CDR3 loop reads CASSILFPVTGTEQFF. CDR3 in DNA: TGTGCCAGTAGTATACTCTTCCCGGTGACAGGGACAGAGCAGTTCTTC.

The gene calls are TRBV7-9 and TRBJ1-1; 10 nucleotides align to TRBD1. J gave up 5 bases and V 5 bases, and 5 bases lay outside the gene matches. The CDR3 extends over 14 amino acids. The germline gives CDR1 SEHNR, CDR2 FQNEAQ (reference sequence). CDR3 sequence (DNA): TGTGCCAGCAGCGCCCGACAGGGGGCAACTGAAGCTTTCTTT. Residues: CASSARQGATEAFF.

V is TRBV5-1 and J is TRBJ2-2, with D perhaps matching TRBD2 (5 bases). V lost 3 bases to trimming and J lost 2 bases, with 11 bases between them. The CDR3 loop spans 15 amino acids. Germline V gene data show CDR1 as SGHRS and CDR2 as YFSETQ. The CDR3 nucleotides are TGCGCCAGCAGCTCCCGAAGCGGAAACACCGGGGAGCTGTTTTTT. Its protein product is CASSSRSGNTGELFF.

The chain recombines TRBV7-8 with TRBJ1-5; D unclear. Germline CDR1 SGHVS, CDR2 FQNEAQ. Trimming took off 2 bases at V and 1 base at J, with 9 bases between the two ends. The CDR3 runs 15 residues. CDR3 sequence reads: CASSLLVGSNQPQHF. The CDR3 nucleotides read TGTGCCAGCAGCTTACTTGTAGGAAGCAATCAGCCCCAGCATTTT.

The CDR3 loop is CASSYSKGGSDTQYF. The CDR3 DNA sequence: TGTGCCAGCAGTTACTCGAAGGGTGGATCCGATACGCAGTATTTT. V and J are TRBV6-5 and TRBJ2-3; D not certain. Germline V gene data show CDR1 as MNHEY and CDR2 as SVGAGI. Deletions cut 0 bases from V and 6 bases from J, with 13 bases between. The CDR3 is 15 residues long.

The V and J genes are TRBV3-1 (or the pseudogene TRBV3-2) and TRBJ1-5; D call uncertain. The CDR3 totals 13 residues. Germline V lookup: CDR1 LGHDT, CDR2 YNNKEL (reference sequence). The ends were cut back, 1 base at V and 6 bases at J, with 7 bases in the middle. The CDR3, as DNA: TGTGCCAGCAGCCAAGTAACGGGTCAGCCCCAGCATTTT. It yields the protein CASSQVTGQPQHF.

This clone was seen once. The genes are TRBV10-3 and TRBJ2-1, with D possibly TRBD1 on 6 matching bases. In germline, CDR1 is ENHRY, CDR2 SYGVKD. The CDR3 is made up of 14 amino acids. V lost 3 bases and J lost 8, with 14 bases in between. DNA for the CDR3: TGTGCCATCAGTGAACAAAACAGGGTTGATGAGCAGTTCTTC. This encodes CAISEQNRVDEQFF.

This clone has just one count. The chain uses TRBV6-6 and TRBJ2-2; D gene ambiguous. With 6 bases removed from V and 6 bases from J, the gap between germline ends came to 8 bases. The CDR3 contains 12 residues. CDR1 and CDR2 from the germline V gene are MNHNY and SVGAGI (reference sequence). The CDR3 region has the DNA TGTGCCAGCAGACCTTTTTCCGGGGAGCTGTTTTTT. Translating it yields CASRPFSGELFF.

The chain recombines TRBV2 with TRBJ1-3; no firm D call. CDR1 SNHLY and CDR2 FYNNEI come from the germline V gene. The CDR3 is made up of 15 amino acids. V was clipped by 4 bases and J by 4 bases, with 14 bases between them. CDR3 nucleotide sequence: TGTGCCAGCAGTGTGGGCTCTCGGGCAGGAAACACCATATATTTT. It yields the protein CASSVGSRAGNTIYF.

The V gene is TRBV7-2, the J gene TRBJ2-3; 14 bases match TRBD2. The trim removed 3 bases at V and 5 bases at J, leaving 4 bases unmatched. Germline values: CDR1 SGHTA, CDR2 FQGNSA. CDR3 length: 16 residues. The CDR3 DNA reads as TGTGCCAGCAGCTTCCGACTAGCGGGGGGGCAAGATACGCAGTATTTT. Encoded protein: CASSFRLAGGQDTQYF.

This chain joins TRBV5-4 and TRBJ1-3; D is unclear. Germline V lookup: CDR1 SGHNT, CDR2 YYREEE (reference sequence). This CDR3 has 14 residues. The V end lost 0 bases, the J end lost 0 bases, and 4 bases lay between the germline ends. The DNA for the CDR3 is TGTGCCAGCAGCTTGGACAGCTCTGGAAACACCATATATTTT. This encodes CASSLDSSGNTIYF.

The V gene is TRBV24-1, the J gene TRBJ2-1; no clear D gene. Trimming removed 3 bases at V and 10 bases at J, with 15 bases between. The CDR3 is 14 amino acids. Per germline, CDR1 KGHDR and CDR2 SFDVKD. The CDR3 sequence: CATSDRKPSAEQFF. CDR3 nucleotide sequence: TGTGCCACCAGTGATCGAAAGCCCTCCGCGGAGCAGTTCTTC.

The rearrangement joins TRBV18 to TRBJ1-1, with TRBD1 matching 8 bases. This CDR3 region has 15 residues. CDR1 is KGHSH and CDR2 is LQKENI in the germline V gene. V gave up 3 bases and J gave up 6 bases; unmatched junction bases: 9. CDR3 coding DNA: TGTGCCAGCTCACCCGGGACAGGCCTCGGTCCTGAAGCTTTCTTT. Protein: CASSPGTGLGPEAFF.